Sequencing of this T cell receptor beta chain was carried out in a study of T cell clonotyping in hematopoietic cell transplantation. J lost 0 bases, V lost 3 bases, and 11 bases had no gene match. This CDR3 comprises 17 residues. In germline, CDR1 is GTSNPN, CDR2 SVGIG (reference sequence). Sequencing used immunoSEQ multiplex PCR; TCRdb keeps in-frame clones, though not all of them. Of approximately 44,000 clones in the sample, approximately 95% were seen once. The sequence was collected from a man aged 30-40 years in good health. Some clones in this sample may be carry-over from other donors' samples. The chain is built from TRBV30 and TRBJ1-5; 7 nucleotides line up with TRBD1. The specimen was peripheral blood mononuclear cells. The CDR3 DNA sequence: TGTGCCTGGAGCCGCGACCGGGACAGCCATAGCAATCAGCCCCAGCATTTT. This codes for CAWSRDRDSHSNQPQHF.